The TCR beta chain under discussion was sequenced for a study of cytomegalovirus exposure and HLA in healthy donors. Across the study: Out of about 190 million T cells, an earlier analysis found 117 million unique TCR beta sequences in total. Broader study findings: Presence/absence analyses took donor sequencing depth as roughly uniform. A list of approximately 150 TCR beta chains associated with cytomegalovirus was given. With high specificity and sensitivity, the classifier reportedly diagnosed cytomegalovirus status.

The CDR3 has 12 amino acids. CDR1 and CDR2 from the germline V gene are SEHNR and FQNEAQ (reference sequence). Deletions cut 8 bases from V and 2 bases from J, with 10 bases between. The PCR ran on 60 Vbeta and 13 Jbeta primers. TCRdb's copy holds only in-frame clones and misses some; the assay was immunoSEQ multiplex PCR. This repertoire includes under 45,000 clones. On this clone itself: Its antigen is still unknown.

This clonotype was obtained from a male donor in good health and CMV-seronegative. The specimen sequenced was PBMCs. The chain is built from TRBV7-9 and TRBJ2-7, with a weak D call TRBD2 (6 bases). DNA for the CDR3: TGTGCCAGCGCCGGGAGCGCCTACGAGCAGTACTTC. Protein product: CASAGSAYEQYF.